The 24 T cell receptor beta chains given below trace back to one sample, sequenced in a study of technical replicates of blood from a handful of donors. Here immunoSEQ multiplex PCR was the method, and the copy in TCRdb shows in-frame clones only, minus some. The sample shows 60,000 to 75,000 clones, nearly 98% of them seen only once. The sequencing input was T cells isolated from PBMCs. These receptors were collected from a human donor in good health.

This CDR3 reads CASSEMGVTNEKLFF. DNA of the CDR3: TGTGCCAGCAGTGAAATGGGAGTAACTAATGAAAAACTGTTTTTT. The rearrangement links TRBV2 to TRBJ1-4; no reliable D call. Germline CDR1 reads SNHLY; CDR2 reads FYNNEI. The CDR3 has 15 residues. V lost 2 bases to trimming and J lost 1 base, with 8 bases between them.

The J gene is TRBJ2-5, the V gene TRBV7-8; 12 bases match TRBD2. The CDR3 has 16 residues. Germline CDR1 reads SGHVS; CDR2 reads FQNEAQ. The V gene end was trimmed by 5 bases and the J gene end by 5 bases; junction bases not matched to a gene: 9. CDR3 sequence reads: CASSETSGRYGETQYF. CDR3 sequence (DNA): TGTGCCAGCAGCGAGACTAGCGGGAGATACGGGGAGACCCAGTACTTC. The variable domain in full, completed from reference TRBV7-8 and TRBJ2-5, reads GAGVSQSPRYKVAKRGQDVALRCDPISGHVSLFWYQQALGQGPEFLTYFQNEAQLDKSGLPSDRFFAERPEGSVSTLKIQRTQQEDSAVYLCASSETSGRYGETQYFGPGTRLLVL.

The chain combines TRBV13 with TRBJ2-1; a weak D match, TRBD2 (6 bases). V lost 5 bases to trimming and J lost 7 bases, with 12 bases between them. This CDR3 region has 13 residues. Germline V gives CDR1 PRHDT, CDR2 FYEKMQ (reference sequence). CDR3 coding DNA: TGTGCCAGCAGCACCCAACTAGCTAATGAGCAGTTCTTC. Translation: CASSTQLANEQFF.

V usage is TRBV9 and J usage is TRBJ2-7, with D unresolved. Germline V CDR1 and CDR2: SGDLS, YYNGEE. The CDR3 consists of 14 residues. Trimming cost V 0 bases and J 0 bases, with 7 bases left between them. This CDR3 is CASSVVPSSYEQYF. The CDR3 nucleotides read TGTGCCAGCAGCGTAGTCCCTAGCTCCTACGAGCAGTACTTC.

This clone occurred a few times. The CDR3 DNA follows: TGTGCCTGGAGTGAATGGACAGGGAACTACGAGCAGTACTTC. Translation: CAWSEWTGNYEQYF. V gene TRBV30 combines with J gene TRBJ2-7, with 8 bases that match TRBD1. CDR1 and CDR2 (germline): GTSNPN, SVGIG (reference sequence). J gave up 3 bases and V 1 base, and 5 bases lay outside the gene matches. The CDR3 sequence is 14 residues long.

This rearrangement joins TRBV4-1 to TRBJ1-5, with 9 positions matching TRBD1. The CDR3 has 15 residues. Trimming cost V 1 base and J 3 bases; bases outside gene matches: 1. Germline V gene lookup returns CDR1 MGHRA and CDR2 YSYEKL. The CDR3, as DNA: TGCGCCAGCAGCCAAGGGACAGGGGACAATCAGCCCCAGCATTTT. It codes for CASSQGTGDNQPQHF.

The CDR3: CAWSDAGAWETQYF. CDR3 bases: TGTGCCTGGAGTGACGCGGGGGCCTGGGAGACCCAGTACTTC. The V and J genes are TRBV30 and TRBJ2-5; the D gene is possibly TRBD2 (7 bases). There are 14 residues in the CDR3. The V and J ends lost 1 base and 5 bases respectively, with 14 bases between them. Germline lookup yields CDR1 GTSNPN and CDR2 SVGIG (reference sequence).

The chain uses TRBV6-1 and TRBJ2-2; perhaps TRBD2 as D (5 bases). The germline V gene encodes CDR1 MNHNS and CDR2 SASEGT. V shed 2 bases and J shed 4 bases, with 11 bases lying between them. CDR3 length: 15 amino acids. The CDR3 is CASSERTGSTGELFF. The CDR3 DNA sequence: TGTGCCAGCAGTGAAAGGACGGGAAGCACCGGGGAGCTGTTTTTT.

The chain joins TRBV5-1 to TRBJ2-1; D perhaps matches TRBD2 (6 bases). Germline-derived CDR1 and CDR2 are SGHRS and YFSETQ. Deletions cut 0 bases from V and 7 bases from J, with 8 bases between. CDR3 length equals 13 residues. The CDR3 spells CASSLGLGNEQFF. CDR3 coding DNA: TGCGCCAGCAGCTTGGGACTAGGTAATGAGCAGTTCTTC. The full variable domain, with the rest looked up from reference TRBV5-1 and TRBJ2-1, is KAGVTQTPRYLIKTRGQQVTLSCSPISGHRSVSWYQQTPGQGLQFLFEYFSETQRNKGNFPGRFSGRQFSNSRSEMNVSTLELGDSALYLCASSLGLGNEQFFGPGTRLTVL.

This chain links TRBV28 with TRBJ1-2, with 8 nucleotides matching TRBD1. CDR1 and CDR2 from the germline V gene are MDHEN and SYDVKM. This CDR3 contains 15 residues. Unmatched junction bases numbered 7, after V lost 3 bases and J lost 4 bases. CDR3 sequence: CASSFPLTGGYGYTF. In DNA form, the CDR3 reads TGTGCCAGCAGTTTTCCCCTTACAGGGGGCTATGGCTACACCTTC.

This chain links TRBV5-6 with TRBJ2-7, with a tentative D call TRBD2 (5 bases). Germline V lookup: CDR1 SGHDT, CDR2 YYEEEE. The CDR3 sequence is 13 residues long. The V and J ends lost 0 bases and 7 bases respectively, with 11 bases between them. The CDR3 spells CASSLEEGREQYF. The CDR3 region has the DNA TGTGCCAGCAGCTTGGAAGAGGGTCGGGAGCAGTACTTC.

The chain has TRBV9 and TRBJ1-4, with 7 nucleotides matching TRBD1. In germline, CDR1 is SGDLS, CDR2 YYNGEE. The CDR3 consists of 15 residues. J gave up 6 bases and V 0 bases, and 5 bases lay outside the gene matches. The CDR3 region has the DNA TGTGCCAGCAGCGTAGGTGGGCAGGGGGATGAAAAACTGTTTTTT. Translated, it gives CASSVGGQGDEKLFF. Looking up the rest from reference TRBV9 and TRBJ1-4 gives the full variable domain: DSGVTQTPKHLITATGQRVTLRCSPRSGDLSVYWYQQSLDQGLQFLIQYYNGEERAKGNILERFSAQQFPDLHSELNLSSLELGDSALYFCASSVGGQGDEKLFFGSGTQLSVL.

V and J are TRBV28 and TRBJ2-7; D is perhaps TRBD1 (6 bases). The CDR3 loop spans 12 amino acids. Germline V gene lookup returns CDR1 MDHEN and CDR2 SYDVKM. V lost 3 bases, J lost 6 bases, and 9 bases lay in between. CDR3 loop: CASSLRGGEQYF. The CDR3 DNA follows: TGTGCCAGCAGTTTGAGAGGGGGCGAGCAGTACTTC.

CDR3: CASSLSITVLNTGELFF. The CDR3 DNA follows: TGTGCCAGCAGTTTATCGATCACAGTCCTCAACACCGGGGAGCTGTTTTTT. The chain is built from TRBV27 and TRBJ2-2; D remains unclear. In germline, CDR1 is MNHEY, CDR2 SMNVEV (reference sequence). V was trimmed by 0 bases and J by 2 bases, leaving 13 bases between them. The CDR3 is made up of 17 amino acids.

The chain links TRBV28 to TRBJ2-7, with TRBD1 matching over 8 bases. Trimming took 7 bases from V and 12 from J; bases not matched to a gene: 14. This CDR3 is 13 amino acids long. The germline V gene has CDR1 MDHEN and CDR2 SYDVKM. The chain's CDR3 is CASTLGQGVKRYF. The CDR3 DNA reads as TGTGCCAGCACCCTCGGACAGGGAGTTAAGCGGTACTTC.

The CDR3 DNA sequence: TGTGCCAGCAGTGAAGTATCGGGGGGGAGGGCCTACGAGCAGTACTTC. Its protein product is CASSEVSGGRAYEQYF. The V gene is TRBV2, the J gene TRBJ2-7; TRBD2 matches 8 bases. The CDR3 runs to 16 residues. Looked up from germline, CDR1 is SNHLY and CDR2 is FYNNEI. The V gene end was trimmed by 1 base and the J gene end by 2 bases; junction bases not matched to a gene: 7.

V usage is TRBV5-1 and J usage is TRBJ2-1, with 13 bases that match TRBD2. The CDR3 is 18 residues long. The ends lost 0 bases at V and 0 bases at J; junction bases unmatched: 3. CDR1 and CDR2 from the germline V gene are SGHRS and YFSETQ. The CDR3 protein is CASSLGTSGSASYNEQFF. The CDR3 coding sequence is TGCGCCAGCAGCTTGGGGACTAGCGGGAGTGCCTCCTACAATGAGCAGTTCTTC.

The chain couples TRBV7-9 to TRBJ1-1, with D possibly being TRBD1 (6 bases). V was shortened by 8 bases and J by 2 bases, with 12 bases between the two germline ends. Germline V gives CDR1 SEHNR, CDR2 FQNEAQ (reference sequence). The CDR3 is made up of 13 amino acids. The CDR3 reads CASEAGVNTEAFF. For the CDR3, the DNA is TGTGCCAGCGAGGCAGGGGTAAACACTGAAGCTTTCTTT.

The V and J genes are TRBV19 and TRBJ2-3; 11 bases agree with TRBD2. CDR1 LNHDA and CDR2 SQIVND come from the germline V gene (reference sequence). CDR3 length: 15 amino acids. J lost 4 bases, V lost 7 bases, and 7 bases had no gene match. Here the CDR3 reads CASTTSGSSSDTQYF. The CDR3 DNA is TGTGCCAGTACAACTAGCGGGAGTAGTTCAGATACGCAGTATTTT.

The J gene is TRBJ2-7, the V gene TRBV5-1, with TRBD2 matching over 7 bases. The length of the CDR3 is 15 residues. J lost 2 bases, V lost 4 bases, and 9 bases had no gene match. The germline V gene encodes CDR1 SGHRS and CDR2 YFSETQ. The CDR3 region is CASSGRWGRAYEQYF. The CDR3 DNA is TGCGCCAGCAGCGGGAGATGGGGGAGGGCCTACGAGCAGTACTTC. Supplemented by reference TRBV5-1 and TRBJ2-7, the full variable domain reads KAGVTQTPRYLIKTRGQQVTLSCSPISGHRSVSWYQQTPGQGLQFLFEYFSETQRNKGNFPGRFSGRQFSNSRSEMNVSTLELGDSALYLCASSGRWGRAYEQYFGPGTRLTVT.

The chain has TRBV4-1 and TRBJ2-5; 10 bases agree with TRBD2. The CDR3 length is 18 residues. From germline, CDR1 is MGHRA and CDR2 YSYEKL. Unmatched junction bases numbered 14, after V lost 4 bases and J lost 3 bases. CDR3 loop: CASSLSRMGGLAKETQYF. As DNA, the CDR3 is TGCGCCAGCAGCCTGTCTAGAATGGGGGGACTAGCGAAAGAGACCCAGTACTTC.

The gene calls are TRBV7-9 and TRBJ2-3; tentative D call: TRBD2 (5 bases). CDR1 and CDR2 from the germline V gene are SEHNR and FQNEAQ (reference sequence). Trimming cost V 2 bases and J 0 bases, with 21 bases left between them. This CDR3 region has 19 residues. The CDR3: CASSLTGLRAVISTDTQYF. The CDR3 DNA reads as TGTGCCAGCAGCTTAACGGGCCTAAGAGCGGTCATTAGCACAGATACGCAGTATTTT.

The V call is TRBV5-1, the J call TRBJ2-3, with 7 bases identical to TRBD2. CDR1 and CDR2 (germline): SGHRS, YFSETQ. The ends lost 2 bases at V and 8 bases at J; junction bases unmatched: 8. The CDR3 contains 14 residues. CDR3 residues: CASSFSSPGGTQYF. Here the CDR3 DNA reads TGCGCCAGCAGCTTTTCTTCACCGGGGGGTACGCAGTATTTT.

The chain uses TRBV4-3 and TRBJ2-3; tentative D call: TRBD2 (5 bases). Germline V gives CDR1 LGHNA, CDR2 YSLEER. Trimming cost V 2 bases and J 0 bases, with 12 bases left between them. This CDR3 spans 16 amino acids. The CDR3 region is CASSQFPSGSTDTQYF. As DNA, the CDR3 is TGCGCCAGCAGCCAATTTCCGAGCGGTAGCACAGATACGCAGTATTTT.